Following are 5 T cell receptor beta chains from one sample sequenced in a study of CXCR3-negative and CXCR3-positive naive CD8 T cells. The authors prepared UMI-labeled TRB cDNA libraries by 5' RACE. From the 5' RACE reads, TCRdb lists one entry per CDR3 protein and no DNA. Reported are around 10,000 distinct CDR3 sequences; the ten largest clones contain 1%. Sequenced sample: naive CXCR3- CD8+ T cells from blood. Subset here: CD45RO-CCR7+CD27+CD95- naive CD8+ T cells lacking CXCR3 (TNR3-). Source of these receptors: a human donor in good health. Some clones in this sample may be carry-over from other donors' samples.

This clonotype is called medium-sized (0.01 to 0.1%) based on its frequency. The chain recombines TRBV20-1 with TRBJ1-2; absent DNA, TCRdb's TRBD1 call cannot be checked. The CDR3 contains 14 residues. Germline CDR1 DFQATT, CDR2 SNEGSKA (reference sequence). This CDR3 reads CSAREPGSGYGYTF.

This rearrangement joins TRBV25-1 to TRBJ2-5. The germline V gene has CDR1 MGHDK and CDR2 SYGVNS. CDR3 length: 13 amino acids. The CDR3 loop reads CASSEFGNETQYF.

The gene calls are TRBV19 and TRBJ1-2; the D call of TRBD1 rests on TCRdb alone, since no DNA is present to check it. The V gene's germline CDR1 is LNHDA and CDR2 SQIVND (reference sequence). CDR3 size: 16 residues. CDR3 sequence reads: CASSKPPDRAGYGYTF.

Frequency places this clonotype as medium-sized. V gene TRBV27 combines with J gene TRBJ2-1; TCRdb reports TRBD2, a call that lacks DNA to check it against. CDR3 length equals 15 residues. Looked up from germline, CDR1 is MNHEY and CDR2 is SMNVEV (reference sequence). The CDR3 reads CASSSSSGSLNEQFF.

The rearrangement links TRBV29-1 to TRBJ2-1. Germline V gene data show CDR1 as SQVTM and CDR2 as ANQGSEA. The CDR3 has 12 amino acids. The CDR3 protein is CSVKDAKNEQFF.